This TCR beta chain originates from a study of post-analysis software for immune sequencing data. Whole-study results and caveats: Higher frequency in patients than in controls was seen for roughly five TRBV segments, with TRBV5-6, TRBV5-1 and TRBV20-1 among them. Analysis by F measure revealed that same-batch samples clustered strongly together. Controls significantly exceeded multiple sclerosis patients in normalized Chao1 diversity.

The V gene's germline CDR1 is PRHDT and CDR2 FYEKMQ (reference sequence). V lost 6 bases and J lost 9, with 15 bases in between. The CDR3 sequence is 13 residues long. This clonotype has only a few counts. Its antigen is still unknown. Researchers reported that TCR beta cDNA libraries carried unique molecular identifiers. Each CDR3 protein is one row after TCRdb ran MiXCR on the PCR reads. The sample yields hundreds of thousands of distinct CDR3 sequences, 55% to 70% seen once. The sequence came from a girl aged 2 to 10 with multiple sclerosis. J is TRBJ2-1 and V is TRBV13; D is possibly TRBD2 (6 bases). Specimen: blood. The CDR3 protein is CASSLFPRGEQFF. In DNA, the CDR3 is TGTGCCAGCAGTTTATTCCCGCGGGGTGAGCAGTTCTTC. Based on the CDR3 plus reference TRBV13 and TRBJ2-1, the full variable domain is AAGVIQSPRHLIKEKRETATLKCYPIPRHDTVYWYQQGPGQDPQFLISFYEKMQSDKGSIPDRFSAQQFSDYHSELNMSSLELGDSALYFCASSLFPRGEQFFGPGTRLTVL.